Detailed here is one TCR beta chain. This clone has only one observation. Its antigen target is currently unknown. Per-base quality was not reported, and no clone a single base away is much larger than it. Per the germline V gene, SGHVS is the CDR1 and FNYEAQ is the CDR2. Deletion took 3 bases off V and 2 bases off J, with a span of 11 bases between the germline ends. Its CDR3 holds 15 amino acids, cysteine through phenylalanine. Just CDR3 DNA is preserved here, 45 bases in frame from base 1. CD8 naive samples were obtained by positive selection for CCR7 among CD45RO-negative cells, yielding a CD45RA+CCR7+ population from which TemRA cells were excluded. The donors were healthy, HIV-negative adults who had no recently reported acute infections or vaccinations. All donors were Caucasian adults living in Nashville, Tennessee, USA. Blood was collected by leukapheresis, and PBMCs were isolated by Ficoll-Histopaque density gradient centrifugation and then cryopreserved in liquid nitrogen vapor phase. Analytical flow cytometry was used to check the purity and quantity of every magnetically sorted T cell population. From each sorted fraction, genomic DNA was isolated and quantified by UV absorbance on a Nanodrop 2000c.

The sample comes from a study of shared clonotypes between healthy human individuals (dated by TCRdb to about 2020). At the level of the whole study: The cohort comprised a couple of women and a few men aged 18 to 49 years. Per donor, three plates each were used for CD4 naive and CD4 memory, two for CD8 naive, and one for CD8 memory. To estimate repertoire size and how much clonotypes are shared between individuals, the study performed deep sequencing of blood TCR repertoires from a few healthy adults. Different laboratories and diverse techniques were used to prepare libraries and sequence TCR repertoires, to increase sequencing depth and limit assay-specific biases. Between about 0.85 and 9.5 billion PBMCs per donor were obtained by leukapheresis.

Results the study describes overall, beyond this receptor: Sampling was limited to blood, and TCR repertoires in tissue likely differ from TCR repertoires in blood. Pairwise subsampling indicated that sequencing depth was expected to affect the degree of clonotype sharing among donors. Estimated clonotype richness was generally larger for naive than for memory subsets. The genetic and exposure-history diversity represented was limited by the small number of donors. Compared with non-shared clonotypes, clonotypes shared by all four sorted-subset donors had higher generation probabilities. Roughly 5% of naive CD4, roughly 3.6% of naive CD8, approximately 2.2% of memory CD4, and about 0.4% of memory CD8 clonotypes were shared across several donors. Even with the large sequencing depth, rarefaction of the sorted-subset datasets indicated that sequencing was incomplete.

Using the deep immunoSEQ assay, multiplex PCR amplified TCR CDR3 regions from genomic DNA. Extracted genomic DNA from each cell subset was spread evenly across all wells of several immunoSEQ 96-well plates, with each plate serving as a replicate. Each replicate PCR for sorted subsets received approximately 220 ng genomic DNA, equal to tens of thousands of T cell genomes. Purified libraries were quantified with a Qubit 3.0 fluorometer, sized on a Bioanalyzer 2100, and re-quantified with the KAPA Library Quantification kit. Each immunoSEQ 96-well plate was sequenced on its own single-read 150-cycle Illumina NextSeq 550 flow cell. In the original analysis: The immunoSEQ output contained only junctional sequences without quality scores, so filtering could not match that applied to full-length reads. Sequences were annotated with PyIR, a Python wrapper for IgBLAST v1.9, and V/J genes and CDR3 were assigned using IMGT germline references. Any read was removed if the V/J assignment was weak (E-value above 1e-6), the CDR3 was missing, or the read contained stop codons, out-of-frame junctions, or ambiguous translated residues. V3J clonotypes were defined by identical inferred V gene, J gene, and CDR3 amino acid sequence. The percentage overlap between two repertoires was calculated by dividing the number of shared unique clonotypes by the size of the smaller repertoire. RTK rarefaction, the Chao1 estimator, and Recon v2.1 estimates of unobserved clonotypes were used to assess repertoire richness. Generation probabilities were computed with OLGA for all TCRbeta clonotypes obtained by the gDNA method from several donors. As stored in TCRdb, this immuneACCESS dataset retains in-frame rearrangements with V and J assigned. A fraction of the clones does not appear; measured against another copy, unresolved V genes explain less than half of the discrepancy, and the remainder lacks a known reason. V and J calls and clone size are as listed in that table; D and trimming were resolved from the DNA. This sample has some 2,000,000 clones in its table, and less than 95% of those were observed once. 0.9% to 1.4% of the sample lies in the top ten.

What was sequenced was naive CD8+ T cells sorted from blood. This specimen's cell subset or site label, interpreted: CD45RA+CCR7+. The sequence links TRBV7-6 to TRBJ1-3, with TRBD1 as a weak D call on 6 bases. This clonotype was obtained from a man between 18 and 35 years old in good health. At the DNA level, the sequence is TGTGCCAGCAGCTTTAATGCAGGGGCTGGAAACACCATATATTTT. It codes for CASSFNAGAGNTIYF.